The clone carrying this TCR beta chain was recorded a few times. Antigen: not known. Full-length variable regions came from constant-region reverse primers plus semi-nested Nested Universal Primer A PCR. One entry per CDR3 protein, called by TCRdb with MiXCR from the 5' RACE reads. Among 60,000 to 65,000 distinct CDR3 sequences listed, nearly 30% were seen once. This CDR3 comprises 15 residues. V lost 0 bases to trimming and J lost 5 bases, with 10 bases between them. Germline assignment: CDR1 MGHRA and CDR2 YSYEKL. The study, taken as a whole, reports: Tumor Tregs overlapped most with tumor, then blood, naive CD4+ cells.

What was sequenced was tumor-infiltrating naive CD4+ T cells sorted from the breast tumor. The subset is: naive CD4+ T cells, CD4+CD45RA+CD25-. This clonotype was obtained from a female donor with breast cancer. This rearrangement joins TRBV4-1 to TRBJ2-2; TRBD2 might be the D (6 bases). CDR3 coding DNA: TGCGCCAGCAGCCAAGAGGGACTTCTAACCGGGGAGCTGTTTTTT. Protein: CASSQEGLLTGELFF.